The 5 T cell receptor beta chains listed next were all sequenced from one sample in a study of blood T cell repertoires in COVID-19. Profiled with immunoSEQ multiplex PCR; TCRdb holds only in-frame clones, not every one. This sample has under 95,000 clones, with 87% found just once. The sequenced sample was peripheral blood. The receptors originated from a human donor with acute or convalescent COVID-19. The donor label of this sample is uncertain.

The rearrangement joins TRBV9 to TRBJ2-5; 8 nucleotides line up with TRBD2. Germline CDR1 and CDR2: SGDLS and YYNGEE. Trimming at V came to 0 bases and at J to 5 bases, leaving 9 bases not matched to a gene. CDR3 size: 16 residues. In nucleotides, the CDR3 is TGTGCCAGCAGCGTAGACGAGGGCGGGGGGTATGAGACCCAGTACTTC. Translating it yields CASSVDEGGGYETQYF.

This clone was found once. The rearrangement uses TRBV5-1 and TRBJ1-1, with D perhaps matching TRBD1 (5 bases). The CDR3 is made up of 13 amino acids. Germline V lookup: CDR1 SGHRS, CDR2 YFSETQ. Trimming took off 0 bases at V and 4 bases at J, with 7 bases between the two ends. CDR3 nucleotide sequence: TGCGCCAGCAGCTTGGAAGGGGTCACTGAAGCTTTCTTT. Translation: CASSLEGVTEAFF. The whole variable domain, filled in from reference TRBV5-1 and TRBJ1-1, reads KAGVTQTPRYLIKTRGQQVTLSCSPISGHRSVSWYQQTPGQGLQFLFEYFSETQRNKGNFPGRFSGRQFSNSRSEMNVSTLELGDSALYLCASSLEGVTEAFFGQGTRLTVV.

J is TRBJ1-2 and V is TRBV28; 11 bases fit TRBD1. The CDR3 covers 16 residues. With V trimmed by 4 bases and J by 5 bases, 9 bases remained unmatched. The germline V gene has CDR1 MDHEN and CDR2 SYDVKM. The chain's CDR3 is CASSSPGTGGPYGYTF. CDR3 nucleotides: TGTGCCAGCAGTTCGCCGGGGACAGGGGGACCTTATGGCTACACCTTC.

The genes are TRBV5-1 and TRBJ1-3; D not certain. Germline CDR1 is SGHRS and CDR2 is YFSETQ. The length of the CDR3 is 14 residues. Between the trimmed V and J ends, which lost 2 bases and 2 bases, there was a span of 8 bases. CDR3: CASSFAPAGNTIYF. The DNA for the CDR3 is TGCGCCAGCAGCTTCGCCCCAGCTGGAAACACCATATATTTT.

The gene calls are TRBV30 and TRBJ1-4; D unresolved. CDR3 length: 12 residues. V lost 4 bases and J 7 bases, leaving 10 bases between the germline ends. Germline lookup yields CDR1 GTSNPN and CDR2 SVGIG (reference sequence). CDR3 sequence (DNA): TGTGCCTGGAATGATGGGCGTGAAAAACTGTTTTTT. Its protein is CAWNDGREKLFF. The full variable domain, its missing parts supplied by reference TRBV30 and TRBJ1-4, is SQTIHQWPATLVQPVGSPLSLECTVEGTSNPNLYWYRQAAGRGLQLLFYSVGIGQISSEVPQNLSASRPQDRQFILSSKKLLLSDSGFYLCAWNDGREKLFFGSGTQLSVL.